Detailed here is one T cell receptor (beta chain). Sequenced by immunoSEQ multiplex PCR; TCRdb stores in-frame clones only, minus some. The sample shows 65,000 to 85,000 clones, around 93% of them seen only once. The entry originates in a study of lymphopenia after photon versus proton radiotherapy. The CDR3 loop spans 12 amino acids. Between the trimmed V and J ends, which lost 4 bases and 5 bases, there was a span of 6 bases. CDR1 is SGHTA and CDR2 is FQGTGA in the germline V gene. The sample was peripheral blood, taken from a patient treated with photon-based radiotherapy. This chain uses TRBV7-3 with TRBJ2-1; D remains unclear. This TCR derives from a woman between 40 and 55 years old with cholangiocarcinoma. The CDR3 nucleotides read TGTGCCAGCAGCTCGCACAACAATGAGCAGTTCTTC. This sequence encodes CASSSHNNEQFF.